This is a list of T cell receptor beta chains from one sample in a study of blood T cell repertoires in COVID-19. Assay used: immunoSEQ multiplex PCR; TCRdb lists only in-frame clones, some missing. Here the sample spans fewer than 250,000 clones, approximately 90% being singletons. Sequencing was performed on PBMCs or T cells enriched from blood (not recorded which). All receptors come from a woman in her thirties with acute COVID-19. The CDR3 runs from the conserved cysteine through the conserved F or W. The D gene is left open where the match is weak. Part of the rows lack a size; the others show once, few, many or a class for expanded clones.

>TRBJ2-2|-|TRBV27|TRBD1
CASSLVGDSVTGELFF
TGTGCCAGCAGTTTAGTAGGGGACAGCGTAACCGGGGAGCTGTTTTTT
>TRBJ1-6|-|TRBV4-3|-
CASSRQQGYNSPLHF
TGCGCCAGCAGCCGGCAACAGGGTTATAATTCACCCCTCCACTTT
>TRBJ2-1|-|TRBV19|-
CATSPGFNYNEQFF
TGTGCCACTTCTCCGGGATTTAACTACAATGAGCAGTTCTTC
>TRBJ2-3|-|TRBV19|TRBD2
CAISGGPTDTQYF
TGTGCCATTAGCGGGGGGCCCACAGATACGCAGTATTTT
>TRBJ1-4|-|TRBV4-1|TRBD1
CASSQLDTRARGPRNEKLFF
TGCGCCAGCAGCCAACTTGATACTAGGGCGAGGGGGCCACGGAATGAAAAACTGTTTTTT
>TRBJ1-2|-|TRBV21-1|-
CASAIWVTGFNYGYTF
TGTGCCAGCGCTATTTGGGTGACAGGGTTTAACTATGGCTACACCTTC
>TRBJ1-1|-|TRBV9|TRBD1
CASSGGTGGRKENTEAFF
TGTGCCAGCAGCGGAGGGACAGGGGGTAGAAAGGAGAACACTGAAGCTTTCTTT
>TRBJ1-1|once|TRBV10-1|TRBD1
CARGQGTEAFF
TGCGCCAGGGGACAGGGGACCGAAGCTTTCTTT
>TRBJ1-2|-|TRBV18|TRBD1
CASSATTGDYGYTF
TGTGCCAGCTCAGCCACTACAGGGGACTATGGCTACACCTTC
>TRBJ2-7|-|TRBV21-1|-
CASSGDGYEQYF
TGTGCCAGCAGCGGAGACGGCTACGAGCAGTACTTC
>TRBJ2-5|many|TRBV6-1|-
CASSEVGGAQETQYF
TGTGCCAGCAGTGAAGTGGGGGGGGCGCAGGAGACCCAGTACTTC
>TRBJ2-5|once|TRBV11-2|TRBD2
CASSLVRGGQQETQYF
TGTGCCAGCAGCTTAGTACGGGGGGGTCAGCAAGAGACCCAGTACTTC
>TRBJ1-1|-|TRBV19|TRBD1
CASSIQGANTEAFF
TGTGCCAGTAGTATACAGGGGGCTAACACTGAAGCTTTCTTT
>TRBJ1-2|-|TRBV23-1|TRBD1
CASSQPNFRDSYGYTF
TGCGCCAGCAGTCAGCCCAACTTTCGGGACAGCTATGGCTACACCTTC
>TRBJ1-1|-|TRBV7-2|TRBD1
CASSYTGTGLREAFF
TGTGCCAGCAGTTACACTGGGACAGGGCTTAGGGAAGCTTTCTTT
>TRBJ2-1|-|TRBV13|-
CASSLDRGHEQFF
TGTGCCAGCAGCTTAGATAGGGGCCATGAGCAGTTCTTC
>TRBJ1-2|-|TRBV28|-
CASGPPGLLYGYTF
TGTGCCAGCGGCCCCCCAGGACTGCTTTATGGCTACACCTTC
>TRBJ1-3|-|TRBV28|-
CASSLQGNTIYF
TGTGCCAGCAGTTTACAGGGAAACACCATATATTTT
>TRBJ2-7|few|TRBV4-1|-
CASSQGGVEQYF
TGCGCCAGCAGCCAAGGGGGGGTCGAGCAGTACTTC
>TRBJ2-3|-|TRBV14|-
CASSPLLIDTQYF
TGTGCCAGCTCCCCACTACTAATAGATACGCAGTATTTT
>TRBJ1-2|-|TRBV2|TRBD1
CASSEFGTGDYGYTF
TGTGCCAGCAGTGAATTTGGGACAGGGGATTATGGCTACACCTTC
>TRBJ2-5|-|TRBV10-3|TRBD2
CAIRRGGETQYF
TGTGCCATCCGGCGGGGGGGGGAGACCCAGTACTTC
>TRBJ2-1|-|TRBV9|-
CATAQGLTNEQFF
TGTGCCACGGCTCAGGGACTTACCAATGAGCAGTTCTTC
>TRBJ1-1|once|TRBV23-1|-
CASSQSVGGGRTEAFF
TGCGCCAGCAGTCAATCGGTTGGCGGCGGGCGCACTGAAGCTTTCTTT
>TRBJ2-2|-|TRBV7-8|-
CASSPNPPGNTGELFF
TGTGCCAGCAGTCCAAATCCGCCGGGGAACACCGGGGAGCTGTTTTTT
>TRBJ2-2|-|TRBV30|-
CAWSVPWAGLNTGELFF
TGTGCCTGGAGTGTACCCTGGGCAGGCCTGAACACCGGGGAGCTGTTTTTT
>TRBJ2-7|-|TRBV10-3|TRBD2
CATLAAGGSYEQYF
TGTGCCACCTTGGCAGCGGGGGGCTCCTACGAGCAGTACTTC
>TRBJ1-2|-|TRBV5-6|-
CASSWDQGLGYTF
TGTGCCAGCAGCTGGGACCAGGGGCTGGGCTACACCTTC
>TRBJ1-1|few|TRBV7-9|-
CASSFSNTEAFF
TGTGCCAGCAGCTTCTCGAACACTGAAGCTTTCTTT
>TRBJ2-1|-|TRBV7-9|TRBD2
CASILRLAGDNEQFF
TGTGCCAGCATCTTACGGCTAGCGGGGGACAATGAGCAGTTCTTC
>TRBJ2-7|-|TRBV2|-
CATKTGGGYEQYF
TGTGCCACAAAGACTGGGGGCGGATACGAGCAGTACTTC
>TRBJ1-6|-|TRBV6-1|TRBD1
CASSELPGQAYNSPLHF
TGTGCCAGCAGTGAGCTTCCGGGACAGGCCTATAATTCACCCCTCCACTTT
>TRBJ1-5|few|TRBV4-1|TRBD1
CASSQEPGGYQPQHF
TGCGCCAGCAGCCAAGAACCAGGGGGCTATCAGCCCCAGCATTTT
>TRBJ1-1|-|TRBV27|TRBD1
CASKMPGGTEAFF
TGTGCCAGCAAGATGCCAGGGGGCACTGAAGCTTTCTTT
>TRBJ2-3|-|TRBV11-2|TRBD1
CASSLRTGATDTQYF
TGTGCCAGCAGCTTAAGGACAGGGGCAACAGATACGCAGTATTTT
>TRBJ2-7|once|TRBV4-2|-
CASSRDFSYEQYF
TGTGCCAGCAGCCGGGACTTTTCCTACGAGCAGTACTTC
>TRBJ2-1|-|TRBV5-1|-
CASSLYNEQFF
TGCGCCAGCAGCCTATACAATGAGCAGTTCTTC
>TRBJ2-1|-|TRBV5-4|-
CASRSLGQSSYNEQFF
TGTGCCAGCAGGAGCTTGGGACAAAGCTCCTACAATGAGCAGTTCTTC
>TRBJ1-1|-|TRBV7-9|TRBD1
CASSLPDRELNTEAFF
TGTGCCAGCAGCTTACCGGACAGGGAGCTGAACACTGAAGCTTTCTTT
>TRBJ1-2|few|TRBV29-1|TRBD1
CSATGGPYGYTF
TGCAGCGCCACAGGGGGCCCCTATGGCTACACCTTC
>TRBJ1-2|-|TRBV6-5|TRBD1
CASSYSRTGNYGYTF
TGTGCCAGCAGTTACTCGAGGACAGGGAACTATGGCTACACCTTC
>TRBJ1-6|-|TRBV20-1|TRBD1
CSSSLQGANSPLHF
TGCAGTTCTAGTCTACAGGGGGCCAATTCACCCCTCCACTTT
>TRBJ1-2|-|TRBV14|-
CASSQRGRIHGYTF
TGTGCCAGCAGCCAACGGGGTAGAATTCATGGCTACACCTTC
>TRBJ1-5|-|TRBV27|TRBD1
CASSLTGQGPNQPQHF
TGTGCCAGCAGTCTCACGGGACAGGGCCCTAATCAGCCCCAGCATTTT
>TRBJ1-4|-|TRBV3-1/TRBV3-2|-
CASSHDYSGGEKLFF
TGTGCCAGCAGCCACGACTACTCCGGAGGTGAAAAACTGTTTTTT
>TRBJ2-7|-|TRBV19|-
CATKPTSRAYEQYF
TGTGCCACTAAACCTACTAGTCGAGCTTACGAGCAGTACTTC
>TRBJ1-1|-|TRBV18|TRBD1
CASSPRTGNTEAFF
TGTGCCAGCTCACCTAGGACAGGGAACACTGAAGCTTTCTTT
>TRBJ2-1|once|TRBV19|-
CASSILWSGKGDEQFF
TGTGCCAGTAGTATACTGTGGTCAGGGAAGGGTGATGAGCAGTTCTTC
>TRBJ1-5|-|TRBV7-2|-
CASSLAGSDQPQHF
TGTGCCAGCAGCTTAGCAGGGAGCGATCAGCCCCAGCATTTT
>TRBJ2-7|-|TRBV29-1|TRBD1
CSVKPGQGPYEQYF
TGCAGCGTAAAACCGGGACAGGGTCCCTACGAGCAGTACTTC
>TRBJ2-3|-|TRBV3-1/TRBV3-2|-
CASSQGNPGYDTQYF
TGTGCCAGCAGCCAAGGGAACCCGGGATACGATACGCAGTATTTT